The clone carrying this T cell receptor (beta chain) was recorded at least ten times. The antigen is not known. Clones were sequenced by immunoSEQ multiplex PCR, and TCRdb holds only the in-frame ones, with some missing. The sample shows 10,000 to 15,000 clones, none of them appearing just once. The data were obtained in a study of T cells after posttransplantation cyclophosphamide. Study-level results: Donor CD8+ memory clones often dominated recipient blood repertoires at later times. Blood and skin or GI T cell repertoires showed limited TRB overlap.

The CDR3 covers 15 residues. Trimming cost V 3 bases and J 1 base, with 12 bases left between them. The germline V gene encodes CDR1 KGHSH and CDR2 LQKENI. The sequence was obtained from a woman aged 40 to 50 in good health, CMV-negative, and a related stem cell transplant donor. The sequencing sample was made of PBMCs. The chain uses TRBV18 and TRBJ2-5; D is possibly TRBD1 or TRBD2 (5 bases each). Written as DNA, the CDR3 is TGTGCCAGCTCACCCAGAGAGGGGTCCCAAGAGACCCAGTACTTC. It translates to CASSPREGSQETQYF.